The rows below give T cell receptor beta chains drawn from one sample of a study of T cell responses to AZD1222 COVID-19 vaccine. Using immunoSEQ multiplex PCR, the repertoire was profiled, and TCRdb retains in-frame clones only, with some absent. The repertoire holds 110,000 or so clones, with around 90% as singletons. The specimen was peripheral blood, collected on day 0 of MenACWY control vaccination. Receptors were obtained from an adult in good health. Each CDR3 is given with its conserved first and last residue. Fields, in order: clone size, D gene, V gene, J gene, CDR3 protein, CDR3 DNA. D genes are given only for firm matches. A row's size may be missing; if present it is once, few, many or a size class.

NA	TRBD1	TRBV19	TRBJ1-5	CASSGGENQPQHF	TGTGCCAGTTCAGGGGGAGAGAATCAGCCCCAGCATTTT
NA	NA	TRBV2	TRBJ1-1	CASSDWQGVWMNTEAFF	TGTGCCAGCAGTGATTGGCAGGGTGTGTGGATGAACACTGAAGCTTTCTTT
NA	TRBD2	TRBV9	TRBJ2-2	CASSVRPIRLAENTGELFF	TGTGCCAGCAGCGTACGCCCAATCAGACTAGCGGAGAACACCGGGGAGCTGTTTTTT
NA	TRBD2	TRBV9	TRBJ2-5	CASSVAGGAGETQYF	TGTGCCAGCAGCGTAGCCGGGGGGGCCGGAGAGACCCAGTACTTC
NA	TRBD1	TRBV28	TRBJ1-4	CASRRDRGYEKLFF	TGTGCCAGCAGACGGGACAGGGGTTATGAAAAACTGTTTTTT
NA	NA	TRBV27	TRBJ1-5	CASSLYPSGAGNQPQHF	TGTGCCAGCAGTTTATACCCCTCGGGGGCCGGCAATCAGCCCCAGCATTTT
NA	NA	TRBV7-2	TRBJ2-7	CASSPGGLAASYEQYF	TGTGCCAGCAGCCCCGGGGGGCTAGCGGCCTCCTACGAGCAGTACTTC
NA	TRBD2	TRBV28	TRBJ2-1	CASSDSGRSGRRGIGEQFF	TGTGCCAGCAGTGATTCGGGACGAAGCGGGAGACGGGGCATCGGTGAGCAGTTCTTC
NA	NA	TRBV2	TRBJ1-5	CASSEYPGTRQPQHF	TGTGCCAGCAGTGAATACCCGGGAACGAGGCAGCCCCAGCATTTT
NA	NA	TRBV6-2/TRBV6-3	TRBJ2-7	CASSYMRKSGEQYF	TGTGCCAGCAGTTACATGAGAAAGTCAGGCGAGCAGTACTTC
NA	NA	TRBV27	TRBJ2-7	CASSSVAVGSDEQYF	TGTGCCAGCAGTTCCGTCGCGGTGGGTAGCGACGAGCAGTACTTC
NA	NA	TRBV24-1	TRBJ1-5	CATSRSGNQPQHF	TGTGCCACCAGTAGAAGCGGCAATCAGCCCCAGCATTTT
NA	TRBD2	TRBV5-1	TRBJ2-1	CASSSGLAEGDEQFF	TGCGCCAGCAGCTCGGGACTAGCGGAAGGCGATGAGCAGTTCTTC
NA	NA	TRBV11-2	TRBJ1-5	CASSLQVQPQHF	TGTGCCAGCAGCTTACAGGTTCAGCCCCAGCATTTT
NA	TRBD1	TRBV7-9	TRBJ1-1	CASSLVTGATPSTEAFF	TGTGCCAGCAGCTTAGTCACAGGGGCCACCCCCAGCACTGAAGCTTTCTTT
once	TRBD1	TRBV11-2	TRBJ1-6	CASTPWTGTNSPLHF	TGTGCCAGCACCCCGTGGACAGGGACTAATTCACCCCTCCACTTT
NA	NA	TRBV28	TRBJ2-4	CASRYSGLDIQYF	TGTGCCAGCAGATACTCAGGGTTGGACATTCAGTACTTC
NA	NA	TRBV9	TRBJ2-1	CASSVSGDYNEQFF	TGTGCCAGCAGCGTATCGGGGGACTACAATGAGCAGTTCTTC
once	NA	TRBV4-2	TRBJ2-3	CASSQVTGVTDTQYF	TGTGCCAGCAGCCAAGTCACGGGGGTCACAGATACGCAGTATTTT
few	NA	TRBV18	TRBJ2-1	CASSSGTSSYNEQFF	TGTGCCAGCTCATCAGGGACGTCCTCCTACAATGAGCAGTTCTTC
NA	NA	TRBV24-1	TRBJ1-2	CATSSNGFYGYTF	TGTGCCACCAGTAGTAACGGATTCTATGGCTACACCTTC
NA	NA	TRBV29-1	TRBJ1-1	CSVGDTGRTEAFF	TGCAGCGTTGGAGACACTGGGAGGACTGAAGCTTTCTTT
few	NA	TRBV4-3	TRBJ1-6	CASSHTGTSPLHF	TGCGCCAGCAGCCACACAGGAACTTCACCCCTCCACTTT
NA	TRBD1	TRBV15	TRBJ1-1	CATSRVRTGSTEAFF	TGTGCCACCAGCAGAGTTCGGACAGGGAGTACTGAAGCTTTCTTT
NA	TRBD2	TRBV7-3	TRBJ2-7	CASSPGGGFDEQYF	TGTGCCAGCTCCCCGGGGGGAGGTTTCGACGAGCAGTACTTC
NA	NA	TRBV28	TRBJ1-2	CASSQSGQNYGYTF	TGTGCCAGCAGCCAATCGGGTCAAAACTATGGCTACACCTTC
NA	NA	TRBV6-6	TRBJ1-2	CASRSGTYANYGYTF	TGTGCCAGCAGGTCGGGGACATACGCTAACTATGGCTACACCTTC
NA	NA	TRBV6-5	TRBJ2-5	CASSYDGSGTQYF	TGTGCCAGCAGTTACGACGGTTCAGGAACCCAGTACTTC
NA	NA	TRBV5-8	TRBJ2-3	CASSLYGIGTDTQYF	TGTGCCAGCAGCTTGTATGGGATTGGGACAGATACGCAGTATTTT
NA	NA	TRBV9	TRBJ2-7	CASSVGAGSSYEQYF	TGTGCCAGCAGCGTAGGTGCCGGGAGCTCCTACGAGCAGTACTTC
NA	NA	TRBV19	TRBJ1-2	CASSIRRSGGYTF	TGTGCCAGTAGTATTCGTCGGTCGGGCGGCTACACCTTC
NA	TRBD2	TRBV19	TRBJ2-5	CASGRMGAGGGETQYF	TGTGCCAGTGGCCGCATGGGAGCGGGCGGGGGTGAGACCCAGTACTTC
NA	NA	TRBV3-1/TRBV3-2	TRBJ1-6	CASSSQALDSPLHF	TGTGCCAGCAGCTCTCAGGCCTTGGATTCACCCCTCCACTTT
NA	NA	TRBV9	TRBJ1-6	CASSVALESVGNSPLHF	TGTGCCAGCAGCGTAGCTTTGGAATCGGTCGGTAATTCACCCCTCCACTTT
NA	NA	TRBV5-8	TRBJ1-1	CASIPRGRGAFF	TGTGCCAGCATCCCACGGGGGCGCGGTGCTTTCTTT
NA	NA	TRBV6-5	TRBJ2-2	CASSTHGGELFF	TGTGCCAGCAGTACCCACGGGGGGGAGCTGTTTTTT
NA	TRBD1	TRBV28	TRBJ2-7	CASRNDRGPYEQYF	TGTGCCAGCAGAAATGACAGGGGACCCTACGAGCAGTACTTC
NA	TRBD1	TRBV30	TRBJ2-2	CAWRRTGTTGELFF	TGTGCCTGGAGGCGGACAGGGACGACCGGGGAGCTGTTTTTT
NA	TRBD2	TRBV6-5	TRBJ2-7	CASSPLAGVAYEQYF	TGTGCCAGCAGTCCCCTAGCGGGAGTGGCCTACGAGCAGTACTTC
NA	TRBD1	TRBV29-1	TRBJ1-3	CSVLDRAEGNTIYF	TGCAGCGTCCTCGACAGGGCGGAAGGAAACACCATATATTTT
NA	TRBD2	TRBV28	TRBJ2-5	CASSSPTSGMLTQYF	TGTGCCAGCAGTTCGCCGACTAGCGGGATGCTGACCCAGTACTTC
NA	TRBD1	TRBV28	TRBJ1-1	CASSPGQANTEAFF	TGTGCCAGCAGCCCCGGACAGGCGAACACTGAAGCTTTCTTT
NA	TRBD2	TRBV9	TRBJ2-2	CASSGTSSGGYAGELFF	TGTGCCAGCAGCGGTACCTCTAGCGGGGGGTATGCCGGGGAGCTGTTTTTT
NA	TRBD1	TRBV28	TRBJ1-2	CASSSDRGFGYTF	TGTGCCAGCAGTTCGGACAGGGGGTTTGGCTACACCTTC
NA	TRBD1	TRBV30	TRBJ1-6	CAVDRAAGGNSPLHF	TGTGCCGTAGACCGGGCCGCAGGGGGCAATTCACCCCTCCACTTT
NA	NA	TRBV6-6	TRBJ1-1	CASSYGLGTEAFF	TGTGCCAGCAGTTACGGGCTCGGGACTGAAGCTTTCTTT
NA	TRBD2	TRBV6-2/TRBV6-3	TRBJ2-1	CASSDLAGGPGNEQFF	TGTGCCAGCAGCGATTTAGCGGGAGGGCCAGGAAATGAGCAGTTCTTC
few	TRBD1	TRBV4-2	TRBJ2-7	CASSTGDYEQYF	TGTGCCAGCAGTACAGGGGACTACGAGCAGTACTTC
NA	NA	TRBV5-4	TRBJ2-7	CASSLDIGGASYEQYF	TGTGCCAGCAGCTTGGATATAGGCGGGGCCTCCTACGAGCAGTACTTC
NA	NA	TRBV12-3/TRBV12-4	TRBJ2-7	CASRATGAYEQYF	TGTGCCAGCAGGGCGACAGGAGCATACGAGCAGTACTTC
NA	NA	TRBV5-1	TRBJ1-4	CASSSNGANEKLFF	TGCGCCAGCAGCTCGAACGGGGCTAATGAAAAACTGTTTTTT
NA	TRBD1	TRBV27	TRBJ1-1	CASSFAGTGGRNTEAFF	TGTGCCAGCAGTTTCGCCGGGACAGGGGGCAGGAACACTGAAGCTTTCTTT
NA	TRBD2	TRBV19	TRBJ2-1	CATTLGGAVNEQFF	TGTGCCACCACCCTCGGGGGGGCTGTAAATGAGCAGTTCTTC
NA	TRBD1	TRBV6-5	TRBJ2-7	CASCWQGAVEQYF	TGTGCCAGCTGCTGGCAGGGGGCCGTCGAGCAGTACTTC
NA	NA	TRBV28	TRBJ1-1	CASSPGGKRTEAFF	TGTGCCAGCAGTCCCGGGGGGAAGAGGACTGAAGCTTTCTTT